The clone carrying this T cell receptor (beta chain) is a singleton in its sample. This sample was included in a study of T-cell reconstitution after alpha-beta-depleted transplantation in children. Preparation of the TCRbeta library was carried out with unique molecular identifiers. TCRdb reanalysed the PCR reads using MiXCR and keeps one entry per CDR3 protein. The repertoire holds 670,000 or so distinct CDR3 sequences, with over 10% as singletons. The CDR3 has 13 residues. From germline, CDR1 is GTSNPN and CDR2 SVGIG (reference sequence). The V and J ends lost 1 base and 6 bases, in that order; junction bases with no gene match: 1.

Sequenced here: PBMCs, sampled before TCRalphabeta/CD19-depleted stem cell transplant. The chain employs TRBV30 and TRBJ1-2; 11 nucleotides agree with TRBD1. This TCR was sampled from a girl aged 2-10 years with congenital amegakaryocytic thrombocytopenia, due to receive a stem cell transplant. The CDR3 coding sequence is TGTGCCTGGAGTGAGGGACAGGGGGATGGCTACACCTTC. This translates into CAWSEGQGDGYTF.